This TCR beta chain came from a study of T cells in Graves' hyperthyroidism and ophthalmopathy. Study-level results: Classification by a 13 V-J model distinguished ophthalmopathy from stable hyperthyroidism.

Amplification of TCR beta CDR3 regions used RNA as the template. The primer set for the first-round RT-PCR of the TCR CDR3 was HTBI. From the multiplex PCR reads, TCRdb called clonotypes with MiXCR, one entry per CDR3 protein. The sample lists 650,000 to 750,000 distinct CDR3 sequences; approximately 15% were seen once. In its sample, this clonotype was seen many times. Its target is unknown. V lost 6 bases and J 0 bases, leaving 22 bases between the germline ends. Per the germline V gene, CDR1 is SGHTA and CDR2 is FQGNSA. The CDR3 length is 18 residues. J is TRBJ2-3 and V is TRBV7-2; no firm D call. Sequencing was performed on blood. The TCR sequence derives from a woman aged 18-30 years with Graves' hyperthyroidism. The CDR3 loop reads CASSPDLATNASTDTQYF. The CDR3 DNA reads as TGTGCCAGCAGTCCAGACCTGGCGACCAATGCTAGCACAGATACGCAGTATTTT. The complete variable domain, with remaining parts taken from reference TRBV7-2 and TRBJ2-3, reads GAGVSQSPSNKVTEKGKDVELRCDPISGHTALYWYRQSLGQGLEFLIYFQGNSAPDKSGLPSDRFSAERTGGSVSTLTIQRTQQEDSAVYLCASSPDLATNASTDTQYFGPGTRLTVL.